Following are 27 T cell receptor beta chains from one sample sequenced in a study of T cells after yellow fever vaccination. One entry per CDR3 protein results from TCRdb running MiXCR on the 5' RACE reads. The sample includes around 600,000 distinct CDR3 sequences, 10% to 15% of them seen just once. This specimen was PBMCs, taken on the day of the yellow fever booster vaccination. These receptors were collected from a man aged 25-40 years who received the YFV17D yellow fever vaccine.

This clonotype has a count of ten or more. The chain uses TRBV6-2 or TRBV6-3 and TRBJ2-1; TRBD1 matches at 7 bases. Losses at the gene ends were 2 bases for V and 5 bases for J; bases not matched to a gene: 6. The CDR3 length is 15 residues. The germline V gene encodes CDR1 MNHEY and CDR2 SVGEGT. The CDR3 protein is CASSYIDRDDNEQFF. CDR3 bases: TGTGCCAGCAGTTACATAGACAGGGACGACAATGAGCAGTTCTTC.

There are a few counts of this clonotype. The CDR3 DNA is TGTGCCAGCGGAGTTCGAAGTAATGAGCAGTTCTTC. Amino acid sequence: CASGVRSNEQFF. The J gene is TRBJ2-1, the V gene TRBV27, with unresolved D. The CDR3 contains 12 residues. Germline lookup yields CDR1 MNHEY and CDR2 SMNVEV (reference sequence). V lost 8 bases and J lost 7, with 12 bases in between.

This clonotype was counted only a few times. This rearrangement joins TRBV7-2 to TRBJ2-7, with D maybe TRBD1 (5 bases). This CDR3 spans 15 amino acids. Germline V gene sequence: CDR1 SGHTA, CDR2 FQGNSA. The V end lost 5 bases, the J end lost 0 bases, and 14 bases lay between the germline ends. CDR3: CASSIWGQGSYEQYF. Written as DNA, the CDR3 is TGTGCCAGCAGCATCTGGGGCCAGGGCTCCTACGAGCAGTACTTC.

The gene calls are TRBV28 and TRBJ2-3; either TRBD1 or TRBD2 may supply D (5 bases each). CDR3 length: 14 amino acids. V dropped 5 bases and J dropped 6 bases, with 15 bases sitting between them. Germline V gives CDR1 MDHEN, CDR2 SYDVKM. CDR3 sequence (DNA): TGTGCCAGCAGTCCGAGGGGCGCCCTCGATACGCAGTATTTT. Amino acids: CASSPRGALDTQYF.

The CDR3 DNA reads as TGCAGTGCTAGAGGACGCGGGTTCTCCTACAATGAGCAGTTCTTC. Translated, it gives CSARGRGFSYNEQFF. The chain couples TRBV20-1 to TRBJ2-1; D is possibly TRBD2 (5 bases). The ends were cut back, 1 base at V and 0 bases at J, with 10 bases in the middle. The CDR3 is 15 residues long. Germline CDR1 is DFQATT and CDR2 is SNEGSKA (reference sequence).

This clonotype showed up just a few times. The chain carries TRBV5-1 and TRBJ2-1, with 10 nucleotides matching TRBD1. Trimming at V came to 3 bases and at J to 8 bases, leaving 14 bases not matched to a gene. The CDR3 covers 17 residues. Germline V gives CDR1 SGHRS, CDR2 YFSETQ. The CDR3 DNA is TGCGCCAGCAGCTGGGACAGACCGGGACAGGGGCACCATGAGCAGTTCTTC. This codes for CASSWDRPGQGHHEQFF.

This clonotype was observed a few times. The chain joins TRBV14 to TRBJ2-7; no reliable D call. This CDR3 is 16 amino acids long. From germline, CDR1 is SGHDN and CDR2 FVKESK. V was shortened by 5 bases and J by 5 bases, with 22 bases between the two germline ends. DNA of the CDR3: TGTGCCAGCAGCGAATCAGGAAAGACGCTGACTGACGAGCAGTACTTC. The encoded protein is CASSESGKTLTDEQYF. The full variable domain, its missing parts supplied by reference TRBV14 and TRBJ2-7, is EAGVTQFPSHSVIEKGQTVTLRCDPISGHDNLYWYRRVMGKEIKFLLHFVKESKQDESGMPNNRFLAERTGGTYSTLKVQPAELEDSGVYFCASSESGKTLTDEQYFGPGTRLTVT.

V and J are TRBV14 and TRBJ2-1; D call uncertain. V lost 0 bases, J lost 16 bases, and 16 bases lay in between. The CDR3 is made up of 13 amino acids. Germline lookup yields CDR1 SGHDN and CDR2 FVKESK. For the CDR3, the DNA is TGTGCCAGCAGCCAAGATCGCGGTACCCCATGTTTCTTC. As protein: CASSQDRGTPCFF.

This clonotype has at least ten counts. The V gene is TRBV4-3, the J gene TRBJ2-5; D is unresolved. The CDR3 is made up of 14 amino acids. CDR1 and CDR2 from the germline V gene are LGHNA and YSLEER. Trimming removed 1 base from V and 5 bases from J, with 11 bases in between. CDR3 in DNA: TGCGCCAGCAGCCAAGGTCTGGCTTCGGAGACCCAGTACTTC. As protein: CASSQGLASETQYF.

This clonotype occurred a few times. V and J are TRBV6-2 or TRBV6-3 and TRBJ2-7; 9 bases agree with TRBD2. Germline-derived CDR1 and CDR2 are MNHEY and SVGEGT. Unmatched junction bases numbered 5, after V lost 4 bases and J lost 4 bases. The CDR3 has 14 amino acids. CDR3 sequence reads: CASSSAGGSYEQYF. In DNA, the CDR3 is TGTGCCAGCAGTTCAGCGGGGGGCTCGTACGAGCAGTACTTC.

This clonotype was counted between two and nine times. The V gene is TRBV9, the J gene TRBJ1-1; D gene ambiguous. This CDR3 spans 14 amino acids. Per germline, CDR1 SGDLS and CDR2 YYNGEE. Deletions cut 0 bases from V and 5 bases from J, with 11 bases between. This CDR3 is CASSVGRAGTEAFF. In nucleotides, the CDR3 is TGTGCCAGCAGCGTAGGCCGGGCGGGGACTGAAGCTTTCTTT.

The CDR3, as DNA: TGCAGCGTTGGTCCCGGGAAAGCGGAGCAGTACTTC. This sequence encodes CSVGPGKAEQYF. The gene calls are TRBV29-1 and TRBJ2-7; TRBD2 is a possible D gene (5 bases). Germline CDR1 reads SQVTM; CDR2 reads ANQGSEA. Trimming left V 4 bases short and J 7 bases short, with 14 bases between. The CDR3 length is 12 residues.

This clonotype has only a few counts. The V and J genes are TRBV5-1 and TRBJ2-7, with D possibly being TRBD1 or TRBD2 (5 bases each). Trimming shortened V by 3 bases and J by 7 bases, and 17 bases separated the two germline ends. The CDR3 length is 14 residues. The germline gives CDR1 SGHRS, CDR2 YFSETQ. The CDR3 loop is CASSSGTNHGEQYF. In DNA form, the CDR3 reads TGCGCCAGCAGCTCCGGGACGAACCACGGGGAGCAGTACTTC.

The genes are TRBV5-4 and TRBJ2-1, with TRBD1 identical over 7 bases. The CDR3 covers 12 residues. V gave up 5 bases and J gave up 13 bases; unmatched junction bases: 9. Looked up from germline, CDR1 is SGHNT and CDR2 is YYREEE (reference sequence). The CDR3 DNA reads TGTGCCAGCAGTGCTACAGGGGTTAGCCAGTTCTTC. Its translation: CASSATGVSQFF. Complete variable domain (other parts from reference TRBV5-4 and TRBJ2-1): ETGVTQSPTHLIKTRGQQVTLRCSSQSGHNTVSWYQQALGQGPQFIFQYYREEENGRGNFPPRFSGLQFPNYSSELNVNALELDDSALYLCASSATGVSQFFGPGTRLTVL.

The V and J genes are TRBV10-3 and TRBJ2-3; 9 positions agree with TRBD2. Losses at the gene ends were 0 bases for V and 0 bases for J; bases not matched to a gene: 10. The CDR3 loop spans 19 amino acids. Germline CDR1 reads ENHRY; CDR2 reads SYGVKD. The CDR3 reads CAISESYPGLATSTDTQYF. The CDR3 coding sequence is TGTGCCATCAGTGAGTCCTACCCGGGACTAGCCACAAGCACAGATACGCAGTATTTT.

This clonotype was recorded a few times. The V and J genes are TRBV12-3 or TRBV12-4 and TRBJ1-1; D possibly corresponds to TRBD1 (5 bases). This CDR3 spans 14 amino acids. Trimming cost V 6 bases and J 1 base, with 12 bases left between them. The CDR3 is CASSPDNRNTEAFF. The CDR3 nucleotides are TGTGCCAGCAGCCCGGACAACAGGAACACTGAAGCTTTCTTT.

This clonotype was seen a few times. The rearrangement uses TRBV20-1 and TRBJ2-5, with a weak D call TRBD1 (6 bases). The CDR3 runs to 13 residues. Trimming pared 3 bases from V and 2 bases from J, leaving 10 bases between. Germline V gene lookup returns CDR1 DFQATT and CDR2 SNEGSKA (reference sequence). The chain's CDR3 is CSASSQGQETQYF. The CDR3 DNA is TGCAGTGCTAGTTCACAGGGTCAAGAGACCCAGTACTTC.

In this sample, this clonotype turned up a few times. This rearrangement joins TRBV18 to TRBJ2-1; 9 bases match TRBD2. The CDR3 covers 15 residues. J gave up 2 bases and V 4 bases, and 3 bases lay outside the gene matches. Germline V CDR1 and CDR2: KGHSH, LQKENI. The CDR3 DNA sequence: TGTGCCAGCTCACGACTAGCGGACCCCTACAATGAGCAGTTCTTC. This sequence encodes CASSRLADPYNEQFF.

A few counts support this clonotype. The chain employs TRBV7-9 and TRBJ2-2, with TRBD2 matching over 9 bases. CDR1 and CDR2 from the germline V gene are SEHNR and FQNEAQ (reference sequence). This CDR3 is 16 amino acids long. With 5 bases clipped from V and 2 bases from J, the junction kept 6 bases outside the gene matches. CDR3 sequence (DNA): TGTGCCAGCAGCGACACCGGGACTAGCAACACCGGGGAGCTGTTTTTT. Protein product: CASSDTGTSNTGELFF. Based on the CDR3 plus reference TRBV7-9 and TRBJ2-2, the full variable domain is DTGVSQNPRHKITKRGQNVTFRCDPISEHNRLYWYRQTLGQGPEFLTYFQNEAQLEKSRLLSDRFSAERPKGSFSTLEIQRTEQGDSAMYLCASSDTGTSNTGELFFGEGSRLTVL.

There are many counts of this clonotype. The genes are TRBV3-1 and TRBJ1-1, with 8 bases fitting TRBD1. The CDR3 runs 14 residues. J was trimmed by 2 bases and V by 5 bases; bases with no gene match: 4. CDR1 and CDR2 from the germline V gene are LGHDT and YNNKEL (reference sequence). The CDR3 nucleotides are TGTGCCAGCAGCGACAGGGGACCCAACACTGAAGCTTTCTTT. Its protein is CASSDRGPNTEAFF.

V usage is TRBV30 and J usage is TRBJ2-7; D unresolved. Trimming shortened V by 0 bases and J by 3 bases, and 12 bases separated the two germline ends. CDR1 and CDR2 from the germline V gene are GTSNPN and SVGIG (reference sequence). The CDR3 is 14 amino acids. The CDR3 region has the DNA TGTGCCTGGAGTGTTGATGTAGGTTACTACGAGCAGTACTTC. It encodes CAWSVDVGYYEQYF.

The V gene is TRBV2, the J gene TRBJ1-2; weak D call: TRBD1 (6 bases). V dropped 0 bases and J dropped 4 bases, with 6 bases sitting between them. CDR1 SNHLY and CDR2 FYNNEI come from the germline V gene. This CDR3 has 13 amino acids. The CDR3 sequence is CASSEAGGYGYTF. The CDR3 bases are TGTGCCAGCAGTGAAGCAGGGGGCTATGGCTACACCTTC.

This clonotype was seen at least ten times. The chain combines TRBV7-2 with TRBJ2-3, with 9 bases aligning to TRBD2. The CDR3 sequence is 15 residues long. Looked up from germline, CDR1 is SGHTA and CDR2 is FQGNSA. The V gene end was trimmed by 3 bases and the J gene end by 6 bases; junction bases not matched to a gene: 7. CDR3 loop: CASSFSGRIWDTQYF. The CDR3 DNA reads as TGTGCCAGCAGCTTTAGCGGGAGAATTTGGGATACGCAGTATTTT.

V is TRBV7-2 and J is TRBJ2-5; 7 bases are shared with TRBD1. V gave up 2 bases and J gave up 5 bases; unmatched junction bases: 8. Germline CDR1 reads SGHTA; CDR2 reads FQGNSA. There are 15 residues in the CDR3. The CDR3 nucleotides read TGTGCCAGCAGCTTACGACAGGGCGGTAGGGAGACCCAGTACTTC. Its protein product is CASSLRQGGRETQYF.

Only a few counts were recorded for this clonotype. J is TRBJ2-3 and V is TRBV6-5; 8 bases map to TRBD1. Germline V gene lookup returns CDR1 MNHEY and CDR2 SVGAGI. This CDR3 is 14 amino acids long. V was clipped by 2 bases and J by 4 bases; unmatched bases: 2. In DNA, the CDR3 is TGTGCCAGCAGTTACCAGGGGGCGGCAGATACGCAGTATTTT. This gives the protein CASSYQGAADTQYF.

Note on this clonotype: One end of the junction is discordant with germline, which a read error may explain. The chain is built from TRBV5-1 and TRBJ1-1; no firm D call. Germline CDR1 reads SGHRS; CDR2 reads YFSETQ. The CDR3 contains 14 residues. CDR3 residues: CASSLGSSNTEAFF. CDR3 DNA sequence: TGTGCCAGCAGCTTAGGCAGCTCGAACACTGAAGCTTTCTTT. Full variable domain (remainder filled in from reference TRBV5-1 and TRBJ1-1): KAGVTQTPRYLIKTRGQQVTLSCSPISGHRSVSWYQQTPGQGLQFLFEYFSETQRNKGNFPGRFSGRQFSNSRSEMNVSTLELGDSALYLCASSLGSSNTEAFFGQGTRLTVV.

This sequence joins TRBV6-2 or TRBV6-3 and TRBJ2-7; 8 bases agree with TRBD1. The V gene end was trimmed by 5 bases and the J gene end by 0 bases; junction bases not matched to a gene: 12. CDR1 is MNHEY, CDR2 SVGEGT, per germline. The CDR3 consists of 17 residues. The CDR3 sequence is CASSLSPGDRLSYEQYF. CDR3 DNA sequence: TGTGCCAGCAGTCTCTCGCCGGGGGACAGGCTCTCCTACGAGCAGTACTTC.